Presented here are 29 T cell receptor beta chains from one specimen sequenced in a study of CD8 T cells in Susac syndrome. RNA amounts of 0.5 to 1 ug underwent reverse transcription with random hexamers. TCRdb re-called the immunoSEQ multiplex PCR reads through MiXCR, storing one row per CDR3 protein. The sample records some 150,000 distinct CDR3 sequences, approximately 95% being singletons. Source material: CD4+ T cells from PBMCs. These receptors originate from a human donor with Susac syndrome.

This chain links TRBV20-1 with TRBJ2-7; D tentatively reads TRBD1 or TRBD2 (6 bases each). CDR1 and CDR2 (germline): DFQATT, SNEGSKA (reference sequence). V lost 0 bases and J 4 bases, leaving 16 bases between the germline ends. The CDR3 contains 15 residues. CDR3 amino acids: CSARDLGGRGYEQYF. CDR3 nucleotides: TGCAGTGCTAGAGATCTCGGGGGCAGGGGATACGAGCAGTACTTC.

The V and J genes are TRBV29-1 and TRBJ1-5; D is unresolved. Germline-derived CDR1 and CDR2 are SQVTM and ANQGSEA. With 6 bases removed from V and 8 bases from J, the gap between germline ends came to 20 bases. This CDR3 is 14 amino acids long. CDR3 amino acids: CSVRTDSFAEPQHF. CDR3 sequence (DNA): TGCAGCGTGAGGACGGACTCTTTCGCGGAGCCCCAGCATTTT.

On this clonotype: The conserved final phenylalanine or tryptophan is absent from the CDR3, which likely points to a read error. The limits of the CDR3 on the DNA are not certain, so only TCRdb's listed CDR3 is given. V and J are TRBV11-2 and TRBJ2-7. Per germline, CDR1 SGHAT and CDR2 FQNNGV. Termini included, the CDR3 measures 11 amino acids. Here the CDR3 reads CASSLNGGAEL.

The chain employs TRBV5-6 and TRBJ2-3; D unclear. CDR3 length equals 14 residues. Germline V gene lookup returns CDR1 SGHDT and CDR2 YYEEEE. V lost 0 bases and J lost 0, with 5 bases in between. CDR3 residues: CASSLVPSTDTQYF. As DNA, the CDR3 is TGTGCCAGCAGCTTGGTTCCAAGCACAGATACGCAGTATTTT.

The table lists this clonotype with a count of one. This chain uses TRBV28 with TRBJ1-2, with D possibly TRBD1 on 5 matching bases. The length of the CDR3 is 12 residues. Trimming stripped 8 bases from V and 8 bases from J, with 15 bases between. Germline loops: CDR1 MDHEN, CDR2 SYDVKM. This CDR3 is CASSGLGQGYTF. The CDR3 DNA reads as TGTGCCAGCTCGGGACTGGGGCAGGGCTACACCTTC.

The genes are TRBV20-1 and TRBJ2-7, with D hard to call. V was pared by 2 bases and J by 0 bases, with 5 bases between. CDR1 and CDR2 from the germline V gene are DFQATT and SNEGSKA (reference sequence). The CDR3 length is 12 residues. The CDR3 sequence is CSARWASYEQYF. The CDR3 bases are TGCAGTGCTAGATGGGCCTCCTACGAGCAGTACTTC.

The CDR3 here is CASSQVGQGYTEAFF. The CDR3, as DNA: TGTGCCAGCAGCCAAGTTGGACAGGGCTACACTGAAGCTTTCTTT. The genes are TRBV4-2 and TRBJ1-1; 8 bases are shared with TRBD1. The CDR3 contains 15 residues. Germline V lookup: CDR1 LGHNA, CDR2 YNFKEQ. Trimming cost V 1 base and J 3 bases; bases outside gene matches: 4.

The J gene is TRBJ1-2, the V gene TRBV20-1; tentatively, D is TRBD1 (5 bases). The CDR3 has 12 residues. Trimming removed 5 bases at V and 2 bases at J, with 9 bases between. Germline loops: CDR1 DFQATT, CDR2 SNEGSKA (reference sequence). The CDR3 nucleotides are TGCAGTGCTCACAGGAAAAACTATGGCTACACCTTC. Amino acids: CSAHRKNYGYTF.

The chain has TRBV29-1 and TRBJ2-7; 12 positions agree with TRBD2. The ends lost 5 bases at V and 4 bases at J; junction bases unmatched: 6. CDR3 length: 14 amino acids. Germline CDR1 and CDR2: SQVTM and ANQGSEA. CDR3 residues: CSVLTSGGPYEQYF. The CDR3 DNA reads TGCAGCGTTTTGACTAGCGGGGGACCGTACGAGCAGTACTTC.

The chain employs TRBV5-4 and TRBJ2-3, with D tentatively TRBD1 (5 bases). V lost 0 bases and J 1 base, leaving 6 bases between the germline ends. Germline CDR1 is SGHNT and CDR2 is YYREEE (reference sequence). This CDR3 contains 14 residues. The CDR3, as DNA: TGTGCCAGCAGCTTGGAAGGGGGCACAGATACGCAGTATTTT. This encodes CASSLEGGTDTQYF. Variable domain in full (rest from reference TRBV5-4 and TRBJ2-3): ETGVTQSPTHLIKTRGQQVTLRCSSQSGHNTVSWYQQALGQGPQFIFQYYREEENGRGNFPPRFSGLQFPNYSSELNVNALELDDSALYLCASSLEGGTDTQYFGPGTRLTVL.

CDR3 bases: TGTGCCAGCAGCCAAATAGGACAGGGTCAAGAGACCCAGTACTTC. It yields the protein CASSQIGQGQETQYF. This chain joins TRBV3-1 and TRBJ2-5, with TRBD1 identical over 8 bases. CDR1 LGHDT and CDR2 YNNKEL come from the germline V gene (reference sequence). CDR3 size: 15 residues. Germline trimming cut 2 bases from V and 2 bases from J; bases unmatched to any gene: 4.

This sequence joins TRBV20-1 and TRBJ2-7, with TRBD1 matching 7 bases. Trimming at V came to 0 bases and at J to 4 bases, leaving 9 bases not matched to a gene. From germline, CDR1 is DFQATT and CDR2 SNEGSKA (reference sequence). CDR3 length: 15 residues. The CDR3 here is CSARDVQGSRYEQYF. The CDR3 bases are TGCAGTGCTAGAGACGTACAGGGGTCGAGGTACGAGCAGTACTTC.

CDR3 DNA sequence: TGTGCCAGCACTTGGACAGGGCCTGAAGCTTTCTTT. This gives the protein CASTWTGPEAFF. This rearrangement joins TRBV7-2 to TRBJ1-1; 8 bases line up with TRBD1. The length of the CDR3 is 12 residues. The junction had 4 bases not matched to a gene; V was cut back by 7 bases and J by 6 bases. Germline values: CDR1 SGHTA, CDR2 FQGNSA. Variable domain in full (rest from reference TRBV7-2 and TRBJ1-1): GAGVSQSPSNKVTEKGKDVELRCDPISGHTALYWYRQSLGQGLEFLIYFQGNSAPDKSGLPSDRFSAERTGGSVSTLTIQRTQQEDSAVYLCASTWTGPEAFFGQGTRLTVV.

The rearrangement links TRBV29-1 to TRBJ1-1; D is uncertain. From germline, CDR1 is SQVTM and CDR2 ANQGSEA. There are 10 residues in the CDR3. V lost 7 bases, J lost 2 bases, and 5 bases lay in between. DNA of the CDR3: TGCAGCGGTGCAAACACTGAAGCTTTCTTT. Translation: CSGANTEAFF.

This sequence joins TRBV12-3 or TRBV12-4 and TRBJ2-7; D not resolved. This CDR3 region has 11 residues. Trimming pared 6 bases from V and 2 bases from J, leaving 5 bases between. The CDR3 spells CASRSTYEQYF. The CDR3 DNA follows: TGTGCCAGCAGGTCAACCTACGAGCAGTACTTC.

The V call is TRBV9, the J call TRBJ2-6, with D perhaps matching TRBD1 or TRBD2 (5 bases each). V shed 2 bases and J shed 0 bases, with 6 bases lying between them. The CDR3 has 15 residues. Germline CDR1 reads SGDLS; CDR2 reads YYNGEE. The CDR3 coding sequence is TGTGCCAGCAGCGTGGGGGTCTCTGGGGCCAACGTCCTGACTTTC. This encodes CASSVGVSGANVLTF.

The chain couples TRBV20-1 to TRBJ1-5; D unresolved. The CDR3 covers 12 residues. V lost 3 bases and J 4 bases, leaving 7 bases between the germline ends. The germline V gene encodes CDR1 DFQATT and CDR2 SNEGSKA (reference sequence). The CDR3 loop is CSASPRNQPQHF. Written as DNA, the CDR3 is TGCAGTGCTAGTCCTAGGAATCAGCCCCAGCATTTT.

This chain connects TRBV29-1 to TRBJ2-2; 9 nucleotides agree with TRBD1. Germline assignment: CDR1 SQVTM and CDR2 ANQGSEA. This CDR3 contains 14 residues. V lost 7 bases and J lost 2; bases outside the gene matches: 5. The CDR3 DNA reads TGCAGCGCGGGGACAGGGCCCAACACCGGGGAGCTGTTTTTT. This sequence encodes CSAGTGPNTGELFF.

This chain joins TRBV3-1 and TRBJ2-3; D may be TRBD1 (5 bases). V lost 5 bases, J lost 9 bases, and 18 bases lay in between. This CDR3 has 14 residues. Germline V gives CDR1 LGHDT, CDR2 YNNKEL (reference sequence). In DNA, the CDR3 is TGTGCCAGCAGCAAAGGGGATCACGCCGCCACGCAGTATTTT. Translated, it gives CASSKGDHAATQYF.

The rearrangement joins TRBV2 to TRBJ2-6; tentative D call: TRBD2 (7 bases). This CDR3 comprises 15 residues. V lost 8 bases, J lost 0 bases, and 11 bases lay in between. The germline CDR1 and CDR2 sequences are SNHLY and FYNNEI. For the CDR3, the DNA is TGTGCCAGCGTTGGGGGGGCCTCTGGGGCCAACGTCCTGACTTTC. Translation gives CASVGGASGANVLTF.

This clonotype was detected only once. V and J are TRBV5-6 and TRBJ1-1; D unresolved. V lost 0 bases, J lost 4 bases, and 7 bases lay in between. CDR1 SGHDT and CDR2 YYEEEE come from the germline V gene. The CDR3 contains 13 residues. CDR3 sequence (DNA): TGTGCCAGCAGCTTGGGCGGGTTCACTGAAGCTTTCTTT. It encodes CASSLGGFTEAFF.

This clonotype was recorded only once. The chain uses TRBV29-1 and TRBJ1-2, with a weak D call TRBD1 (5 bases). The germline gives CDR1 SQVTM, CDR2 ANQGSEA. The CDR3 is 13 residues long. Trimming removed 3 bases at V and 4 bases at J, with 12 bases between. The CDR3 sequence is CSVDYRMGYGYTF. In nucleotides, the CDR3 is TGCAGCGTTGATTACAGGATGGGCTATGGCTACACCTTC.

Only one count was recorded for this clonotype. The gene calls are TRBV12-3 or TRBV12-4 and TRBJ2-1; perhaps TRBD2 as D (6 bases). The CDR3 has 13 residues. With 6 bases removed from V and 6 bases from J, the gap between germline ends came to 12 bases. CDR3 nucleotide sequence: TGTGCCAGCAGACGGGACTTGACCAATGAGCAGTTCTTC. Translating it yields CASRRDLTNEQFF.

This clonotype appeared a single time. This chain links TRBV29-1 with TRBJ2-5; 8 positions agree with TRBD2. Looked up from germline, CDR1 is SQVTM and CDR2 is ANQGSEA. This CDR3 is 17 amino acids long. J was trimmed by 1 base and V by 7 bases; bases with no gene match: 17. The CDR3 sequence is CSAQRGRGGTSQETQYF. The CDR3 nucleotides read TGCAGCGCCCAACGGGGACGGGGGGGGACCAGCCAAGAGACCCAGTACTTC. Full variable domain (missing parts from reference TRBV29-1 and TRBJ2-5): SAVISQKPSRDICQRGTSLTIQCQVDSQVTMMFWYRQQPGQSLTLIATANQGSEATYESGFVIDKFPISRPNLTFSTLTVSNMSPEDSSIYLCSAQRGRGGTSQETQYFGPGTRLLVL.

The V and J genes are TRBV12-3 or TRBV12-4 and TRBJ2-3; perhaps D is TRBD1 or TRBD2 (5 bases each). Deletions cut 6 bases from V and 4 bases from J, with 20 bases between. There are 16 residues in the CDR3. The CDR3 here is CASSSSNTRGSDTQYF. CDR3 sequence (DNA): TGTGCCAGCAGCAGCAGCAACACCCGGGGCTCAGATACGCAGTATTTT.

This clonotype was observed a single time. The chain couples TRBV11-2 to TRBJ1-2, with D tentatively TRBD1 (5 bases). The V end lost 3 bases, the J end lost 8 bases, and 10 bases lay between the germline ends. Germline loops: CDR1 SGHAT, CDR2 FQNNGV. This CDR3 region has 12 residues. DNA for the CDR3: TGTGCCAGCAGCTTCGAGGGGCACGGCTACACCTTC. This sequence encodes CASSFEGHGYTF. Full variable domain (outside the CDR3, taken from reference TRBV11-2 and TRBJ1-2): EAGVAQSPRYKIIEKRQSVAFWCNPISGHATLYWYQQILGQGPKLLIQFQNNGVVDDSQLPKDRFSAERLKGVDSTLKIQPAKLEDSAVYLCASSFEGHGYTFGSGTRLTVV.

The genes are TRBV7-9 and TRBJ1-1, with 7 positions matching TRBD1. Germline V lookup: CDR1 SEHNR, CDR2 FQNEAQ (reference sequence). The V and J ends lost 0 bases and 1 base, in that order; junction bases with no gene match: 2. CDR3 length equals 15 residues. As DNA, the CDR3 is TGTGCCAGCAGCTTAGCGGACAGGCAGAACACTGAAGCTTTCTTT. It encodes CASSLADRQNTEAFF.

V usage is TRBV6-6 and J usage is TRBJ1-2, with no clear D. This CDR3 is 12 amino acids long. The germline V gene encodes CDR1 MNHNY and CDR2 SVGAGI (reference sequence). Trimming left V 6 bases short and J 6 bases short, with 11 bases between. CDR3 region: CASSSTAHGYTF. As DNA, the CDR3 is TGTGCCAGCAGCTCTACGGCCCATGGCTACACCTTC.

The chain employs TRBV4-2 and TRBJ2-2; D remains unclear. Trimming shortened V by 0 bases and J by 0 bases, and 2 bases separated the two germline ends. CDR1 and CDR2 (germline): LGHNA, YNFKEQ. This CDR3 is 14 amino acids long. The CDR3 here is CASSQDPNTGELFF. CDR3 bases: TGTGCCAGCAGCCAAGATCCGAACACCGGGGAGCTGTTTTTT.